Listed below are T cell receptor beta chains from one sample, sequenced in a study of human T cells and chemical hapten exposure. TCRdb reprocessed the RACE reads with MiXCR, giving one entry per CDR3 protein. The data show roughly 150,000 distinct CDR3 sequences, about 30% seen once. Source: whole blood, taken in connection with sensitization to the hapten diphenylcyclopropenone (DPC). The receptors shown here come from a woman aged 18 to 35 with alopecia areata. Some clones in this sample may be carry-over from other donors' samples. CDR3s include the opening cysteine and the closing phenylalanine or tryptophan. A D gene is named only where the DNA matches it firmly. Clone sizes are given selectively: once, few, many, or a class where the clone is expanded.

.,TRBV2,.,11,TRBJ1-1,CASSVSTEAFF,TGTGCCAGCAGTGTTAGCACTGAAGCTTTCTTT
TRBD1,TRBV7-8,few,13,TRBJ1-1,CASSETGGLGAFF,TGTGCCAGCAGCGAGACAGGGGGCCTTGGGGCTTTCTTT
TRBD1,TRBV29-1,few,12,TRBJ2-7,CSADRVSYEQYF,TGCAGCGCCGACAGGGTTTCCTACGAGCAGTACTTC
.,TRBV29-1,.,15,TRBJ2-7,CSVEVSGRNPYEQYF,TGCAGCGTTGAAGTTTCGGGCAGGAACCCCTACGAGCAGTACTTC
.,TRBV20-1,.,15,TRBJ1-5,CSPHGHLRSNQPQHF,TGCAGTCCACACGGACACTTAAGGAGCAATCAGCCCCAGCATTTT
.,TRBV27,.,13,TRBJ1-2,CASSPDRYYGYTF,TGTGCCAGCAGTCCCGACAGATACTATGGCTACACCTTC
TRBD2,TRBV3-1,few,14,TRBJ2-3,CASSRLAGTDTQYF,TGTGCCAGCAGCCGACTAGCTGGCACAGATACGCAGTATTTT
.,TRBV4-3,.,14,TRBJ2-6,CASGRGSGANVLTF,TGCGCCAGCGGCAGGGGTTCTGGGGCCAACGTCCTGACTTTC
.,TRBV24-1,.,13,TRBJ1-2,CATSDSLTGGYTF,TGTGCCACCAGTGATTCCCTGACGGGCGGCTACACCTTC
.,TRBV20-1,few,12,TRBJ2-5,CSARPFQETQYF,TGCAGTGCTAGACCCTTCCAAGAGACCCAGTACTTC
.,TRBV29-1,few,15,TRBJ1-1,CSVEGRRGMNTEAFF,TGCAGCGTTGAAGGCAGGCGAGGTATGAACACTGAAGCTTTCTTT
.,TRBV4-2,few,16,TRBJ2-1,CASSQELGWVYNEQFF,TGTGCCAGCAGCCAAGAATTGGGATGGGTCTACAATGAGCAGTTCTTC
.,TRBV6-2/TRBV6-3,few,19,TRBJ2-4,CASSAPGSTLELAKNIQYF,TGTGCCAGCAGTGCCCCAGGGAGCACCTTGGAGCTAGCCAAAAACATTCAGTACTTC
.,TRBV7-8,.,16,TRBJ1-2,CASSESRPGANYGYTF,TGTGCCAGCAGCGAATCCCGGCCGGGAGCTAACTATGGCTACACCTTC
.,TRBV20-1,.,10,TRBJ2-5,CSASLETQYF,TGCAGTGCTAGTCTGGAGACCCAGTACTTC
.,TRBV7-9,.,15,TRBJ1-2,CASSAPGNLHDGYTF,TGTGCCAGCAGCGCTCCCGGTAACTTACATGATGGCTACACCTTC
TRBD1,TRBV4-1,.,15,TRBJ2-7,CASSRPGQATYEQYF,TGCGCCAGCAGCCGACCGGGACAGGCCACCTACGAGCAGTACTTC
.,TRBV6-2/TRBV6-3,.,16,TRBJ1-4,CASSSQRTAKDEKLFF,TGTGCCAGCAGCTCCCAAAGGACAGCGAAAGATGAAAAACTGTTTTTT
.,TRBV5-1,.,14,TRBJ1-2,CASSFNREGYGYTF,TGCGCCAGCAGCTTCAACAGGGAAGGGTATGGCTACACCTTC
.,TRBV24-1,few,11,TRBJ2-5,CAIQAGETQYF,TGTGCCATCCAAGCTGGGGAGACCCAGTACTTC
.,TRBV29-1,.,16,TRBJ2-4,CSVEGGGFTAKNIQYF,TGCAGCGTTGAAGGTGGGGGGTTTACTGCCAAAAACATTCAGTACTTC
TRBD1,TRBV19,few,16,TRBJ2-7,CASRRLGDGTAYEQYF,TGTGCCAGTAGGCGACTCGGGGACGGGACAGCTTACGAGCAGTACTTC